The entry that follows covers one T cell receptor beta chain sequence. At the DNA level, this CDR3 is encoded by other sequences in the same sample as well. The ends were cut back, 5 bases at V and 6 bases at J, with 9 bases in the middle. CDR3 length: 12 amino acids. In germline, CDR1 is SEHNR, CDR2 FQNEAQ (reference sequence). Profiling relied on immunoSEQ multiplex PCR, and the TCRdb table lists in-frame clones only, not all of them. Of more than 200,000 clones listed, roughly 82% are singletons. The record originates from a study of blood T cell repertoires in COVID-19. V is TRBV7-9 and J is TRBJ2-3; D possibly corresponds to TRBD2 (5 bases). Material for sequencing was peripheral blood. This TCR was recovered from an elderly woman with active or convalescent COVID-19. CDR3 in amino acids: CASSPTGDTQYF. In DNA form, the CDR3 reads TGTGCCAGCAGCCCGACGGGGGATACGCAGTATTTT.